This entry features one T cell receptor beta chain sequence. The antigen is not known. The protocol was immunoSEQ multiplex PCR, while the TCRdb copy is restricted to in-frame clones and leaves out a portion. The data contain 150,000 to 200,000 clones, around 92% of them singletons. The data were taken from a study of T cell responses to AZD1222 COVID-19 vaccine. This CDR3 spans 17 amino acids. The V and J ends lost 4 bases and 6 bases, in that order; junction bases with no gene match: 12. Germline CDR1 SGHVS, CDR2 FNYEAQ. Findings and caveats of the study: Variant regions that are unmutated are reportedly the target of nearly half of spike-specific TCRs. In a largely white British group with more females than males, clonal diversity was possibly underestimated. It was only six AZD1222 recipients who were seropositive at baseline. Following two doses of AZD1222, Spike-specific TCR breadth and depth rose.

The chain links TRBV7-6 to TRBJ2-1; TRBD1 matches 10 bases. The sequencing here drew on peripheral blood, taken 28 days after the second AZD1222 dose. The sequence came from an adult who received the AZD1222 COVID-19 vaccine. The CDR3 region has the DNA TGTGCCAGCAGCTCCGTCCCGGGACAGGGGAGAGGCAATGAGCAGTTCTTC. Its translation is CASSSVPGQGRGNEQFF.